A selection of T cell receptor beta chains follows, all from one sample in a study of blood T cell repertoires in COVID-19. Generated by immunoSEQ multiplex PCR, the TCRdb table keeps only in-frame clones and is missing some. The sample lists about 36,000 clones, roughly 78% seen once, with about 35% in the top ten. Material for sequencing was peripheral blood. The receptor set was obtained from a man aged 55 to 70 with acute or convalescent COVID-19. CDR3s include the opening cysteine and the closing phenylalanine or tryptophan. The D gene is left open where the match is weak. Clone size is shown for a subset of rows, as once, few, many or a class of expanded clone.

j_call v_call clone_size d_call cdr3_nt cdr3_aa
TRBJ1-1 TRBV29-1 . . TGCAGCGTTGAAGTTATAAGACGGGGGGGGCGAGGCACTGAAGCTTTCTTT CSVEVIRRGGRGTEAFF
TRBJ2-5 TRBV6-5 once . TGTGCCAGCAGCCCACTAGGGACACTTGAGAGGGCCCAGTACTTC CASSPLGTLERAQYF
TRBJ2-4 TRBV10-3 . . TGTGCCATCAGTGAGAGGCAGGGCAAGTCTCTAAACATTCAGTACTTC CAISERQGKSLNIQYF
TRBJ2-1 TRBV18 . . TGTGCCAGCTCACCTTCCATGAGCTCCTACAATGAGCAGTTCTTC CASSPSMSSYNEQFF
TRBJ2-7 TRBV10-3 . TRBD1 TGTGCCTCCCACCGATCGACAGGGGCCAGCTACGAGCAGTACTTC CASHRSTGASYEQYF
TRBJ2-2 TRBV6-5 . . TGTGCCAGCAGGCAACAGGGAACCGGGGAGCTGTTTTTT CASRQQGTGELFF
TRBJ2-7 TRBV5-6 . TRBD2 TGTGCCAGCAGCGGGGACTACTCCTACGAGCAGTACTTC CASSGDYSYEQYF
TRBJ2-1 TRBV11-3 . TRBD2 TGTGCCAGCAGACTAGCGGGGGGATACAATGAGCAGTTCTTC CASRLAGGYNEQFF
TRBJ1-1 TRBV7-2 . . TGTGCCAGCAGCTTAGTATGGGGGGGACCTGAAGCTTTCTTT CASSLVWGGPEAFF
TRBJ2-7 TRBV19 . . TGTGCCAGTAGTATCAGAGGGAGCGGGCTGATTTACGAGCAGTACTTC CASSIRGSGLIYEQYF
TRBJ2-5 TRBV7-2 . TRBD2 TGTGCCAGCACCAGACGGGGCGGGACTAACCAAGAGACCCAGTACTTC CASTRRGGTNQETQYF
TRBJ1-5 TRBV15 . . TGTGCCACCAGCAGATCAACCGGTGGTGGCAATCAGCCCCAGCATTTT CATSRSTGGGNQPQHF
TRBJ2-1 TRBV6-2/TRBV6-3 . . TGTGCCAGCAGTTATAGGGCGGGATGGGCGAATGAGCAGTTCTTC CASSYRAGWANEQFF
TRBJ2-1 TRBV19 . TRBD2 TGTGCCAGTAGAAAGCCGGGACTAGCGGGAGATGAGCAGTTCTTC CASRKPGLAGDEQFF
TRBJ2-1 TRBV5-1 . . TGCGCCAGCAGCTTGGTCGGGGGCAGGGAGGGCAATGAGCAGTTCTTC CASSLVGGREGNEQFF
TRBJ2-7 TRBV18 . TRBD1 TGTGCCAGCTCACCACTTCCTGGGACAGGGGGTTACGAGCAGTACTTC CASSPLPGTGGYEQYF
TRBJ2-7 TRBV6-2/TRBV6-3 . . TGTGCCAGCAGCACCCTCGGGTTCTACGAGCAGTACTTC CASSTLGFYEQYF
TRBJ2-3 TRBV4-1 . . TGCGCCAGCAGCCAAGAGGGAGAGCACGCAGATACGCAGTATTTT CASSQEGEHADTQYF
TRBJ1-3 TRBV11-2 . . TGTGCCAGCAGCGGGGGGTGGTGGACTAATTCTGGAAACACCATATATTTT CASSGGWWTNSGNTIYF
TRBJ2-7 TRBV21-1 once . TGTGCCAGCAGCAAAGAAAGAGGGGGTAGGTCCTACGAGCAGTACTTC CASSKERGGRSYEQYF
TRBJ2-1 TRBV5-5 . . TGTGCCAGCAGCTTGGTGCAGGGGATCAATGAGCAGTTCTTC CASSLVQGINEQFF
TRBJ2-3 TRBV10-1 . . TGCGCCACCGAGGACAGCCGCACAGATACGCAGTATTTT CATEDSRTDTQYF
TRBJ1-1 TRBV4-3 . . TGCGCCAGCAGCCAAGTAGGGGCGAACACTGAAGCTTTCTTT CASSQVGANTEAFF
TRBJ2-7 TRBV19 . . TGTGCCAGTAGTATATCGGACAGTTCCTACGAGCAGTACTTC CASSISDSSYEQYF
TRBJ2-1 TRBV9 . . TGTGCCAGCAGCGCCAGAGCGGCCTACAATGAGCAGTTCTTC CASSARAAYNEQFF
TRBJ2-1 TRBV7-8 . . TGTGCCAGCAGCCCGGGTCTCAATGAGCAGTTCTTC CASSPGLNEQFF
TRBJ2-5 TRBV21-1 . . TGTGCCAGCAGCAAAAAGGGTACCTGGGTAGGGGAAGAGACCCAGTACTTC CASSKKGTWVGEETQYF
TRBJ2-1 TRBV4-2 . TRBD2 TGTGCCAGCAGCCGACTAGCGGGAGAAGGGAATGAGCAGTTCTTC CASSRLAGEGNEQFF
TRBJ2-7 TRBV7-2 . . TGTGCCAGCAGCCTCTCCTACGAGCAGTACTTC CASSLSYEQYF
TRBJ1-1 TRBV27 . . TGTGCCACCCTGGGGGGGGGCCGGTCGGCAGCTTTCTTT CATLGGGRSAAFF
TRBJ2-5 TRBV5-4 many . TGTGCCAGCGGGGACGGGGGGCGAGAGACCCAGTACTTC CASGDGGRETQYF
TRBJ2-3 TRBV28 . . TGTGCCAGCAGTTTAAGAGGGCCGGGCACAGATACGCAGTATTTT CASSLRGPGTDTQYF
TRBJ2-1 TRBV10-1 . . TGCGCCAGCAGTGAGAGGCTAGGAGACTACAATGAGCAGTTCTTC CASSERLGDYNEQFF
TRBJ1-4 TRBV5-1 few . TGCGCCAGCAGCACAGGACCGCGTGATAATGAAAAACTGTTTTTT CASSTGPRDNEKLFF
TRBJ1-1 TRBV10-3 . . TGTGCCATCAGTGGCTCAGGGCAGGACACTGAAGCTTTCTTT CAISGSGQDTEAFF
TRBJ1-1 TRBV15 . . TGTGCCACCAGCAGAGATTTTGGAGTCCTCAAGACTGAAGCTTTCTTT CATSRDFGVLKTEAFF
TRBJ2-5 TRBV11-3 . . TGTGCCAGCAGCTTAGGAGGGTTGGGGACCCAGTACTTC CASSLGGLGTQYF
TRBJ2-7 TRBV28 few TRBD2 TGTGCCAGCAGTTTATCGCAGGGGTTTTGGGCTAGCGGGAGGGCTTACGAGCAGTACTTC CASSLSQGFWASGRAYEQYF
TRBJ2-2 TRBV9 . TRBD2 TGTGCCAGCAGCTTCCTAGGGCTAGCGGGGCCGAACACCGGGGAGCTGTTTTTT CASSFLGLAGPNTGELFF
TRBJ1-4 TRBV18 . . TGTGCCAGCTCACCGCGACAGCTAGAAAAACTGTTTTTT CASSPRQLEKLFF
TRBJ2-5 TRBV6-5 . . TGTGCCAGCAGTTACTCGAGGTACCAAGAGACCCAGTACTTC CASSYSRYQETQYF
TRBJ1-1 TRBV30 . TRBD1 TGTGCCTGGAGTGGGGGGACAGCTGAGGCTTTCTTT CAWSGGTAEAFF
TRBJ2-1 TRBV7-6 . TRBD1 TGTGCCAGCAGCTTAGGCCAGGGGGCCCTCAATGAGCAGTTCTTC CASSLGQGALNEQFF
TRBJ2-7 TRBV7-6 . TRBD2 TGTGCCAGCAGCTTGAAGAGCGGGAGTCTGCACGAGCAGTACTTC CASSLKSGSLHEQYF
TRBJ1-2 TRBV3-1/TRBV3-2 . TRBD1 TGTGCCAGCAGCCAAGCCGGGACAGGGGGCCCTATCGGCTACACCTTC CASSQAGTGGPIGYTF
TRBJ2-2 TRBV28 . . TGTGCCACCATACCGAGGACCGGGGAGCTGTTTTTT CATIPRTGELFF
TRBJ2-2 TRBV5-1 . TRBD2 TGCGCCAGCAGCTTGGTGATAGCGGGGACCACCGGGGAGCTGTTTTTT CASSLVIAGTTGELFF
TRBJ2-3 TRBV24-1 . TRBD2 TGTGCCACCAGTGACAGACTCGGGACTAGCGGGAGTGCAGATACGCAGTATTTT CATSDRLGTSGSADTQYF
TRBJ1-2 TRBV5-6 . . TGTGCCAGCAGCCCAATCGGGGGTACCTATGGCTACACCTTC CASSPIGGTYGYTF
TRBJ2-7 TRBV11-3 . TRBD2 TGTGCCAGCAGCTTACGAGGGAGGGGCTACGAGCAGTACTTC CASSLRGRGYEQYF
TRBJ2-3 TRBV9 . . TGTGCCAGCAGCTATCGCGGAGGGGCCACAGATACGCAGTATTTT CASSYRGGATDTQYF
TRBJ2-3 TRBV5-4 . . TGTGCCAGCAGCTTGGAGCCCACAGATACGCAGTATTTT CASSLEPTDTQYF
TRBJ1-5 TRBV7-9 few . TGTGCCAGCAGTTCTACAGGGCGTAATCAGCCCCAGCATTTT CASSSTGRNQPQHF
TRBJ2-1 TRBV20-1 . . TGCAGTGCTAGAAGGGGCAATGAGCAGTTCTTC CSARRGNEQFF